These T cell receptor beta chains were read from a single sample in a study of shared clonotypes between healthy human individuals. The table came from immunoSEQ multiplex PCR; TCRdb's copy has only in-frame clones and leaves some out. The profile shows millions of clones, approximately 94% of them singletons. Sample: naive CD8+ T cells sorted from blood. The receptor set was obtained from a man aged 18-30 years in good health. Each CDR3 is given with its conserved first and last residue. A D gene is named only where the DNA matches it firmly. Some rows have no size entry. The others give once, few or many, or a class for an expanded clone.

j_call: TRBJ2-5
v_call: TRBV9
d_call: -
clone_size: -
cdr3_aa: CASSVGWGAGETQYF
cdr3_nt: TGTGCCAGCAGCGTAGGCTGGGGGGCCGGAGAGACCCAGTACTTC

j_call: TRBJ2-7
v_call: TRBV27
d_call: -
clone_size: -
cdr3_aa: CASSLLDSSYEQYF
cdr3_nt: TGTGCCAGCAGTTTATTGGACAGCTCCTACGAGCAGTACTTC

j_call: TRBJ2-1
v_call: TRBV11-2
d_call: -
clone_size: -
cdr3_aa: CASSLALTGSSYNEQFF
cdr3_nt: TGTGCCAGCAGCTTAGCACTTACCGGGAGCTCCTACAATGAGCAGTTCTTC

j_call: TRBJ2-7
v_call: TRBV5-6
d_call: -
clone_size: -
cdr3_aa: CASSFQDSSYEQYF
cdr3_nt: TGTGCCAGCAGCTTCCAAGACTCTTCCTACGAGCAGTACTTC

j_call: TRBJ2-1
v_call: TRBV6-5
d_call: TRBD2
clone_size: -
cdr3_aa: CASSYGTSGNNEQFF
cdr3_nt: TGTGCCAGCAGTTACGGGACTAGCGGGAACAATGAGCAGTTCTTC

j_call: TRBJ2-2
v_call: TRBV10-3
d_call: -
clone_size: -
cdr3_aa: CAISAGGELFF
cdr3_nt: TGTGCCATCAGTGCCGGCGGGGAGCTGTTTTTT

j_call: TRBJ2-7
v_call: TRBV11-2
d_call: TRBD1
clone_size: -
cdr3_aa: CASSRTGTGGVYEQYF
cdr3_nt: TGTGCCAGCAGCAGGACCGGGACAGGGGGTGTCTACGAGCAGTACTTC

j_call: TRBJ2-7
v_call: TRBV7-9
d_call: TRBD2
clone_size: -
cdr3_aa: CASSRGLAGSYEQYF
cdr3_nt: TGTGCCAGCAGCCGCGGGCTAGCGGGAAGCTACGAGCAGTACTTC

j_call: TRBJ1-4
v_call: TRBV9
d_call: TRBD1
clone_size: -
cdr3_aa: CASSPGTGRATNEKLFF
cdr3_nt: TGTGCCAGCAGCCCCGGGACAGGGCGTGCAACTAATGAAAAACTGTTTTTT

j_call: TRBJ2-1
v_call: TRBV10-3
d_call: TRBD2
clone_size: -
cdr3_aa: CAIRSDSGSTYNEQFF
cdr3_nt: TGTGCCATCAGATCCGATAGCGGGAGCACCTACAATGAGCAGTTCTTC

j_call: TRBJ2-3
v_call: TRBV5-6
d_call: -
clone_size: -
cdr3_aa: CAATIGGTTDTQYF
cdr3_nt: TGTGCCGCCACTATAGGGGGTACCACAGATACGCAGTATTTT

j_call: TRBJ1-2
v_call: TRBV7-3
d_call: TRBD1
clone_size: -
cdr3_aa: CASSLTRTGNYGYTF
cdr3_nt: TGTGCCAGCAGCTTAACGAGGACAGGGAACTATGGCTACACCTTC

j_call: TRBJ1-2
v_call: TRBV2
d_call: -
clone_size: once
cdr3_aa: CASSEGGAPINYGYTF
cdr3_nt: TGTGCCAGCAGTGAGGGCGGAGCGCCGATAAACTATGGCTACACCTTC

j_call: TRBJ1-4
v_call: TRBV7-9
d_call: -
clone_size: -
cdr3_aa: CASSYGPGILDEKLFF
cdr3_nt: TGTGCCAGCAGTTACGGACCCGGGATCCTGGATGAAAAACTGTTTTTT

j_call: TRBJ1-6
v_call: TRBV11-3
d_call: TRBD1
clone_size: once
cdr3_aa: CASGRSTGKFRCSPLHF
cdr3_nt: TGTGCCAGTGGCCGATCGACAGGGAAGTTTAGGTGTTCACCCCTCCACTTT

j_call: TRBJ1-1
v_call: TRBV5-1
d_call: TRBD1
clone_size: -
cdr3_aa: CASSLGRTGFTEAFF
cdr3_nt: TGCGCCAGCAGCTTGGGTAGGACAGGGTTTACTGAAGCTTTCTTT

j_call: TRBJ2-7
v_call: TRBV5-4
d_call: TRBD2
clone_size: -
cdr3_aa: CASSSSSGLEQYF
cdr3_nt: TGTGCCAGCAGCTCTTCTAGCGGCTTGGAGCAGTACTTC

j_call: TRBJ2-7
v_call: TRBV7-9
d_call: TRBD1
clone_size: -
cdr3_aa: CASSLGTGSLHEQYF
cdr3_nt: TGTGCCAGCAGCTTAGGGACAGGTTCGTTGCACGAGCAGTACTTC

j_call: TRBJ2-1
v_call: TRBV14
d_call: -
clone_size: -
cdr3_aa: CASSHRGAYNEQFF
cdr3_nt: TGTGCCAGCAGCCATAGGGGGGCCTACAATGAGCAGTTCTTC

j_call: TRBJ2-7
v_call: TRBV7-9
d_call: -
clone_size: -
cdr3_aa: CASSPNWEQYF
cdr3_nt: TGTGCCAGCAGCCCCAATTGGGAGCAGTACTTC

j_call: TRBJ2-5
v_call: TRBV13
d_call: -
clone_size: -
cdr3_aa: CASSFRTAEETQYF
cdr3_nt: TGTGCCAGCAGCTTCCGGACAGCTGAAGAGACCCAGTACTTC

j_call: TRBJ2-1
v_call: TRBV27
d_call: TRBD1
clone_size: -
cdr3_aa: CASSLRTGANEQFF
cdr3_nt: TGTGCCAGCAGTTTACGGACAGGGGCCAATGAGCAGTTCTTC

j_call: TRBJ2-5
v_call: TRBV15
d_call: -
clone_size: -
cdr3_aa: CATSRERPGVGETQYF
cdr3_nt: TGTGCCACCAGCAGAGAACGTCCAGGGGTAGGAGAGACCCAGTACTTC

j_call: TRBJ2-1
v_call: TRBV6-5
d_call: -
clone_size: -
cdr3_aa: CASSYIWGSSYNEQFF
cdr3_nt: TGTGCCAGCAGTTACATCTGGGGTAGCTCCTACAATGAGCAGTTCTTC